This T cell receptor beta chain was identified during a study of OX40 agonist ivuxolimab in advanced cancers. At the level of the study: Patients got intravenous ivuxolimab at 0.01 to 10 mg/kg every 2 weeks. Among those enrolled, mean age was 60 years (range about 23 to 79) and about 81% were male.

Drawing of blood for sampling happened at baseline, at cycle 4 day 1, and at cycle 7 day 1. The protocol was immunoSEQ multiplex PCR, while the TCRdb copy is restricted to in-frame clones and leaves out a portion. The data hold 100,000 to 120,000 clones, with over 85% observed a single time. Trimming removed 6 bases from V and 1 base from J, with 9 bases in between. The CDR3 sequence is 13 residues long. Germline loops: CDR1 MNHNY, CDR2 SVGAGI (reference sequence). The clonotype originates from an adult with an advanced solid tumor such as melanoma, head and neck, liver or kidney cancer. The sequences come from CD4+ or CD8+ T cells sorted from blood, collected in a trial of the OX40 agonist ivuxolimab. The genes are TRBV6-6 and TRBJ1-1, with a tentative D call TRBD1 (5 bases). CDR3 DNA: TGTGCCAGCAGCGACAGTCCGAACACTGAAGCTTTCTTT. It encodes CASSDSPNTEAFF.